Listed below are T cell receptor beta chains from one sample, sequenced in a study of T cells in Graves' hyperthyroidism and ophthalmopathy. TCRdb ran MiXCR on the multiplex PCR reads and lists one entry per CDR3 protein. The sample yields some 380,000 distinct CDR3 sequences, roughly 12% seen once. Sequencing was performed on blood. These receptor sequences come from a young man with Graves' hyperthyroidism that later progressed to Graves' ophthalmopathy. The CDR3 runs from the conserved cysteine through the conserved F or W. The D gene is left open where the match is weak. Clone sizes are given selectively: once, few, many, or a class where the clone is expanded.

-,few,TRBV5-8,TRBJ2-5,TGTGCCAGCAACGTAAAGCCACAAGAGACCCAGTACTTC,CASNVKPQETQYF
-,-,TRBV3-1,TRBJ2-1,TGTGCCAGCAGCCAAGTGACGGGGGGCTATTACAATGAGCAGTTCTTC,CASSQVTGGYYNEQFF
-,few,TRBV5-1,TRBJ2-3,TGCGCCAGCAGCCCAATGATGGGGGAGGATACGCAGTATTTT,CASSPMMGEDTQYF
TRBD1,many,TRBV10-3,TRBJ1-6,TGTGCCATCAGTGAGTCTGGACAGGGAGGGAATTCACCCCTCCACTTT,CAISESGQGGNSPLHF
TRBD1,few,TRBV29-1,TRBJ1-3,TGCAGCGGGGGGACAGGGCGCTCTGGAAACACCATATATTTT,CSGGTGRSGNTIYF
-,few,TRBV20-1,TRBJ2-1,TGCAGTGCTTCGACAGGACAGAGCTCCTACAATGAGCAGTTCTTC,CSASTGQSSYNEQFF
-,few,TRBV19,TRBJ1-5,TGTGCCAGTAGTATATGGGCAGCTTATAGCAATCAGCCCCAGCATTTT,CASSIWAAYSNQPQHF
-,many,TRBV6-5,TRBJ2-1,TGTGCCAGCAGTTACGCCTTGGGGAGGAATGAGCAGTTCTTC,CASSYALGRNEQFF
-,-,TRBV19,TRBJ2-3,TGTGCCAGTACCAACACAGATACGCAGTATTTT,CASTNTDTQYF
-,many,TRBV20-1,TRBJ2-1,TGCAGTGCTAGAGCGGGGGTCCCTCCCAATGAGCAGTTCTTC,CSARAGVPPNEQFF
TRBD1,many,TRBV2,TRBJ2-7,TGTGCCAGCCTCAGGCGAAAGGACAGGGCCGACGAGCAGTACTTC,CASLRRKDRADEQYF
-,few,TRBV5-1,TRBJ1-4,TGCGCCAGCAGCTCATCAACCGGGACACCCGATGAAAAACTGTTTTTT,CASSSSTGTPDEKLFF
-,many,TRBV18,TRBJ1-1,TGTGCCAGCTCACCCCCTCAGGGGACCACTGAAGCTTTCTTT,CASSPPQGTTEAFF